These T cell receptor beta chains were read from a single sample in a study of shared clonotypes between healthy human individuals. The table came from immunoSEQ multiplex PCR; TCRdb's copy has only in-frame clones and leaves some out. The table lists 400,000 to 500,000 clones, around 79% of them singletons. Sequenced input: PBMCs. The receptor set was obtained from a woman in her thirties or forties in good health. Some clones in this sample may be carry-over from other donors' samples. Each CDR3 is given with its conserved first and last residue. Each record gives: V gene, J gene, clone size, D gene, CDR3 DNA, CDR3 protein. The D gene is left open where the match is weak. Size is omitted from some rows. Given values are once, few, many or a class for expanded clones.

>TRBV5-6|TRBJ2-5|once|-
TGTGCCAGCTCCCTCTCCGGGACAACTCAAGAGACCCAGTACTTC
CASSLSGTTQETQYF
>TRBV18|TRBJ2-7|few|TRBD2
TGTGCCAGCTCACCAGTGAGCGGGAGAAAATACGAGCAGTACTTC
CASSPVSGRKYEQYF
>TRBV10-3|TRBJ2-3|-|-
TGTGCCACTGGACTCAGCGATACGCAGTATTTT
CATGLSDTQYF
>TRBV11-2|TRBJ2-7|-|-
TGTGCCAGCAGCTTAGGTCGGCTCACCTCCTACGAGCAGTACTTC
CASSLGRLTSYEQYF
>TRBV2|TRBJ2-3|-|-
TGTGCCAGCAGTGAACGTGGGGCCACAGATACGCAGTATTTT
CASSERGATDTQYF
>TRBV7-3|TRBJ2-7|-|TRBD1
TGTGCCAGACAGGGGGAGGACTACGAGCAGTACTTC
CARQGEDYEQYF
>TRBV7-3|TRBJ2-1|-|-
TGTGCCAGCAGCTTAGACCAGGGCCCCTACAATGAGCAGTTCTTC
CASSLDQGPYNEQFF
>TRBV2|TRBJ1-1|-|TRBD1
TGTGCCAGCACGGGAACAGGGGTGGGCACTGAAGCTTTCTTT
CASTGTGVGTEAFF
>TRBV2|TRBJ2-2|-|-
TGTGCCAGCAGGCCAGGGGGGGCCGGGGAGCTGTTTTTT
CASRPGGAGELFF
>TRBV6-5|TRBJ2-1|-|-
TGTGCCAGCAGTTACCAGCGGGTGGGCTATGAGCAGTTCTTC
CASSYQRVGYEQFF
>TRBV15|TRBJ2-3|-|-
TGTGCCACCAGCAGAGGCCGCACTAGGACGGATACGCAGTATTTT
CATSRGRTRTDTQYF
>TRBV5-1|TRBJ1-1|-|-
TGCGCCAGCAGCTTGGGGGGCCGGGCGGACACTGAAGCTTTCTTT
CASSLGGRADTEAFF
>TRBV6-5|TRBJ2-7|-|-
-
CASRQWGQGAPYF
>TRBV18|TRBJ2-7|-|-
TGTGCCAGCTCACCCTATGCCGGAGGTCGGACCTACGAGCAGTACTTC
CASSPYAGGRTYEQYF
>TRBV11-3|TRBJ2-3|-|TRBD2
TGTGCCAGCAGCTCCGGGACTAGCGGGAGAACAGATACGCAGTATTTT
CASSSGTSGRTDTQYF
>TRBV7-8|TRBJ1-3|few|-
TGTGCCAGCAGCCAGGAGGGACATGGAAACACCATATATTTT
CASSQEGHGNTIYF
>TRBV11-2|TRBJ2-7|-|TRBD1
TGTGCCAGCAGCTTAGATTTGGGACAGGGTTTTTACGAGCAGTACTTC
CASSLDLGQGFYEQYF
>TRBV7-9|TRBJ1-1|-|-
TGTGCCAGCAGCTCCTCACAGGGACCGAACACTGAAGCTTTCTTT
CASSSSQGPNTEAFF
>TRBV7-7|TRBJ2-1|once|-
TGTGCTAGCAGCCCCTCGGAGGCTTCCTACAATGAGCAGTTCTTC
CASSPSEASYNEQFF
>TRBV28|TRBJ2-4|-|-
TGTGCCAGCAGTAACGGGGGTACCCTAGCCAAAAACATTCAGTACTTC
CASSNGGTLAKNIQYF
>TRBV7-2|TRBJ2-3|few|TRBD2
TGTGCCAGCAGCCATCGACTAGCGGGAGGGCCGCGTACGCAGTATTTT
CASSHRLAGGPRTQYF
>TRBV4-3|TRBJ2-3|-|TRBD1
TGCGCCAGCAGCCAGTTAGGACAGGGGGCAGATACGCAGTATTTT
CASSQLGQGADTQYF
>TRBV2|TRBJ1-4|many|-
TGTGCCAGCTTAGAGGGATGGAATGAAAAACTGTTTTTT
CASLEGWNEKLFF
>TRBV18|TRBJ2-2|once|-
TGTGCCAGCTCACCACGACTACCTAACACCGGGGAGCTGTTTTTT
CASSPRLPNTGELFF
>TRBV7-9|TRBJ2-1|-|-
TGTGCCAGCAGCTTTCTAGCCTACAATGAGCAGTTCTTC
CASSFLAYNEQFF
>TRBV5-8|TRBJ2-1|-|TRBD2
TGTGCCAGCAGCTGGGCTAGCGGGGTTAATGAGCAGTTCTTC
CASSWASGVNEQFF
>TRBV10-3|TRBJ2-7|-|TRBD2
TGTGCCATCAGTCTAGCGGGGTTCTACGAGCAGTACTTC
CAISLAGFYEQYF
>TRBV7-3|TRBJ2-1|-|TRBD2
TGTGCCAGCAGCTTATTCGCAAGGGGCGGGACTAGTAGAGATGAGCAGTTCTTC
CASSLFARGGTSRDEQFF
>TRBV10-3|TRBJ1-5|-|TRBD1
TGTGCCATCAGTGTTGACCTGACAGGGAATCAGCCCCAGCATTTT
CAISVDLTGNQPQHF
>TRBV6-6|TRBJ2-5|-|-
TGTGCCAGCAGCCGCCCTCTGGAGACCCAGTACTTC
CASSRPLETQYF
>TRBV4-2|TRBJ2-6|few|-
TGTGCCAGCAGCCCTTCTGCGGATACTGGGGCCAACGTCCTGACTTTC
CASSPSADTGANVLTF
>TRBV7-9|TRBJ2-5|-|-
TGTGCCAGCAGCTTAGGAGTAGGGGCTGAGACCCAGTACTTC
CASSLGVGAETQYF
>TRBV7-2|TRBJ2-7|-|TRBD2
TGTGCCAGCAGCTGGGCTAGCGGCCCCGGTGAGCAGTACTTC
CASSWASGPGEQYF
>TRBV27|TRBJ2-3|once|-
TGTGCCAGCAGTCCTCGGGCGAGCACAGATACGCAGTATTTT
CASSPRASTDTQYF
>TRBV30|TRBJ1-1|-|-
TGTGCCTGGAGTGTAGGGGGGACCGGGGGCACTGAAGCTTTCTTT
CAWSVGGTGGTEAFF
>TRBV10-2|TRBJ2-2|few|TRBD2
TGCGCCAGCAGTCCACTAGCGGTGACCGGGGAGCTGTTTTTT
CASSPLAVTGELFF
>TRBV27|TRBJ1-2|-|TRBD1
TGTGCCAGCGGCTTACCTTTTGCGGACAGGACCGGCTACACCTTC
CASGLPFADRTGYTF
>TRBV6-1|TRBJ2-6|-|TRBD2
TGTGCCAGCAGTGCACTAGCGGGGGCCCCTGGGGCCAACGTCCTGACTTTC
CASSALAGAPGANVLTF
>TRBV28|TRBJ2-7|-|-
TGTGCCAGCAGTGAGACAGCCTTCTACGAGCAGTACTTC
CASSETAFYEQYF
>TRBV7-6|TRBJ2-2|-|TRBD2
TGTGCCAGCAGCCCCCGACTAGCGGGAGGCACCGGGGAGCTGTTTTTT
CASSPRLAGGTGELFF
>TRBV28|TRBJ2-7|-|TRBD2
TGTGCCAGCAGTCCACCCCGGGGGGACGGAAATTACGAGCAGTACTTC
CASSPPRGDGNYEQYF
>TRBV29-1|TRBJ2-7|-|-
TGCAGCGTTGAAGATAGCCCGGACGGCTACGAGCAGTACTTC
CSVEDSPDGYEQYF
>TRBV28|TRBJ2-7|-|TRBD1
TGTGCCAGCAGTTTACCGGGACAGGGAACCTACGAGCAGTACTTC
CASSLPGQGTYEQYF
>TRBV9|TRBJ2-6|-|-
TGTGCCAGCAGCGTCCGTGCTGGGGCCAACGTCCTGACTTTC
CASSVRAGANVLTF
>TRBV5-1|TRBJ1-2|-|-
TGCGCCAGCAGCTTGGATCCAGCCTCCTATGGCTACACCTTC
CASSLDPASYGYTF
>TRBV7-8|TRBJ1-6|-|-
TGTGCCAGCAGCCTACGTAGAGGGACACTACTCTATTCACCCCTCCACTTT
CASSLRRGTLLYSPLHF
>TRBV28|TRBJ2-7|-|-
TGTGCCAGCAGTTTAAGTGTATCAGGAGAGCAGTACTTC
CASSLSVSGEQYF